This T cell receptor (beta chain) was profiled in a study of OX40 agonist ivuxolimab in advanced cancers. As regards this clone: Its antigen is not identified.

The repertoire was sequenced with immunoSEQ multiplex PCR; TCRdb's copy has only in-frame clones and lacks some. This table holds fewer than 25,000 clones, approximately 90% found once. Study conclusions and caveats: Antigen specificity remained undetermined for the expanded peripheral T cells.

V gave up 10 bases and J gave up 5 bases, with 12 bases separating them. The CDR3 runs 11 residues. CDR1 is LNHDA, CDR2 SQIVND, per germline (reference sequence). The chain uses TRBV19 and TRBJ2-7, with D unresolved. The source was CD4+ or CD8+ T cells sorted from blood, collected in a trial of the OX40 agonist ivuxolimab. This clonotype was sampled from an adult with an advanced solid tumor such as melanoma, head and neck, liver or kidney cancer. The CDR3 sequence is CAIPRRHEQYF. The DNA for the CDR3 is TGTGCCATCCCCCGAAGACACGAGCAGTACTTC. Together with reference TRBV19 and TRBJ2-7, the CDR3 gives the full variable domain: DGGITQSPKYLFRKEGQNVTLSCEQNLNHDAMYWYRQDPGQGLRLIYYSQIVNDFQKGDIAEGYSVSREKKESFPLTVTSAQKNPTAFYLCAIPRRHEQYFGPGTRLTVT.